The following is a T cell receptor beta chain sequence with its context. What it binds is not known. Through a sample-barcoded 5' primer and a J-beta primer mix, a second PCR was run for roughly 7 to 12 cycles. Tagging of each cDNA molecule was performed by a template-switch adaptor with 12 random nucleotides. Each CDR3 protein is one row after TCRdb ran MiXCR on the 5' RACE reads. Of about 670,000 distinct CDR3 sequences in the sample, 40% to 65% were seen once. Looked up from germline, CDR1 is DFQATT and CDR2 is SNEGSKA (reference sequence). The V and J ends lost 0 bases and 2 bases respectively, with 17 bases between them. The length of the CDR3 is 16 residues. The data were taken from a study of blood T cells in healthy people across ages. Study conclusions and caveats: TCR beta diversity tracked closely with naive T cell percentage. Age brought a roughly linear fall in TCR beta diversity measured per million T cells.

Sequenced input: blood. The chain recombines TRBV20-1 with TRBJ2-7, with unresolved D. This TCR came from a woman aged 80 or over in good health. The CDR3: CSARDAYDGATYEQYF. In DNA, the CDR3 is TGCAGTGCTAGAGATGCATATGACGGAGCGACCTACGAGCAGTACTTC.